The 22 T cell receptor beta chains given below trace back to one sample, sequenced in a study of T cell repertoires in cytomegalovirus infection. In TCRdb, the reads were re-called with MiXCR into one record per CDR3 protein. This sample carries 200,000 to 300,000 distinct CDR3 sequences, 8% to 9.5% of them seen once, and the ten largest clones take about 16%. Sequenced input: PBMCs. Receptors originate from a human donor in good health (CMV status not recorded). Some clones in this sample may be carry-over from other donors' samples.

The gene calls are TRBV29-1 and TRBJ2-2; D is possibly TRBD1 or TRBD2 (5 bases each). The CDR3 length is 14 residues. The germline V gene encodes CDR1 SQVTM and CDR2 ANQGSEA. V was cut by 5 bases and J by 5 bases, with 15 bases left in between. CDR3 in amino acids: CSVSAGTGTGELFF. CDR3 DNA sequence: TGCAGCGTTTCCGCCGGGACGGGTACCGGGGAGCTGTTTTTT.

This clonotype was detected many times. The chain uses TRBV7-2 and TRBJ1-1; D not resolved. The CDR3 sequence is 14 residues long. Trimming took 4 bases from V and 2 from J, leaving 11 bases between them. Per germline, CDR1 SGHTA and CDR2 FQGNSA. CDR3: CASSWTLRNTEAFF. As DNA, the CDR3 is TGTGCCAGCAGCTGGACGCTTCGAAACACTGAAGCTTTCTTT. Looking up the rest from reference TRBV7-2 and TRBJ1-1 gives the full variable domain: GAGVSQSPSNKVTEKGKDVELRCDPISGHTALYWYRQSLGQGLEFLIYFQGNSAPDKSGLPSDRFSAERTGGSVSTLTIQRTQQEDSAVYLCASSWTLRNTEAFFGQGTRLTVV.

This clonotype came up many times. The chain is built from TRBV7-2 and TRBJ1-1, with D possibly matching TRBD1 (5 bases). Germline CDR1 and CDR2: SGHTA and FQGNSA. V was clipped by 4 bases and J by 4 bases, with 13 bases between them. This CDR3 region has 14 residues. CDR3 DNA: TGTGCCAGCAGCTCTACGTCCAGGGTCACTGAAGCTTTCTTT. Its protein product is CASSSTSRVTEAFF.

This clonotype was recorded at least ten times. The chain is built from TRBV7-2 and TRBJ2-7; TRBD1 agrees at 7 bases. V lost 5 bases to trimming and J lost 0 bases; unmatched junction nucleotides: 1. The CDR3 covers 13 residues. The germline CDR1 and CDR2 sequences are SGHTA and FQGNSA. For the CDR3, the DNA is TGTGCCAGCAGCCCAGGGGGCTCCTACGAGCAGTACTTC. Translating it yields CASSPGGSYEQYF.

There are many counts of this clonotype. The CDR3 sequence is CASSFTSGGQETQYF. DNA for the CDR3: TGTGCCAGCAGCTTTACTAGCGGGGGGCAAGAGACCCAGTACTTC. The chain links TRBV7-2 to TRBJ2-5, with 12 bases that match TRBD2. Germline CDR1 SGHTA, CDR2 FQGNSA. V lost 3 bases and J lost 2; bases outside the gene matches: 1. This CDR3 spans 15 amino acids.

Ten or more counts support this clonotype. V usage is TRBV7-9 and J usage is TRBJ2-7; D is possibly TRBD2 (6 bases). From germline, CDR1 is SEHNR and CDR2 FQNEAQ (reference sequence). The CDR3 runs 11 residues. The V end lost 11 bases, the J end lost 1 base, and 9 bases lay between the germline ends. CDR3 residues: CAGGGSYEQYF. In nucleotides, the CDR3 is TGTGCCGGGGGAGGATCCTACGAGCAGTACTTC.

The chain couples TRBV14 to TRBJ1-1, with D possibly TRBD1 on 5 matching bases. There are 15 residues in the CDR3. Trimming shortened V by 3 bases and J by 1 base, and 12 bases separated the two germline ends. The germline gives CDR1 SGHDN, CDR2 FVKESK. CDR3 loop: CASSHSPGTNTEAFF. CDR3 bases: TGTGCCAGCAGCCACAGCCCGGGGACGAACACTGAAGCTTTCTTT.

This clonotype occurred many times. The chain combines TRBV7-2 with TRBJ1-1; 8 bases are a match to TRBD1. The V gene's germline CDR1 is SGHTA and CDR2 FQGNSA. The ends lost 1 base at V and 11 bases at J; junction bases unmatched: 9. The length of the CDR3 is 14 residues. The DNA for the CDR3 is TGTGCCAGCAGCTTAGTAAGGTCGACAGGGGATGCTTTCTTT. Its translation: CASSLVRSTGDAFF.

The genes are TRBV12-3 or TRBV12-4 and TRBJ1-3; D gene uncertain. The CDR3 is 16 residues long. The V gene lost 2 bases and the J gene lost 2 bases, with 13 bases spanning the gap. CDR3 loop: CASSLILPGAGNTIYF. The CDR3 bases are TGTGCCAGCAGTTTAATCCTACCGGGAGCTGGAAACACCATATATTTT.

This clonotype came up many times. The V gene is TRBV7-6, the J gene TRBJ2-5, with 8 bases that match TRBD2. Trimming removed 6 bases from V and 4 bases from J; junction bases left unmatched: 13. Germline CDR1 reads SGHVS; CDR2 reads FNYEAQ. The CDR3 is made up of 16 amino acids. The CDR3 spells CASRGTAGLERETQYF. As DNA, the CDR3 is TGTGCCAGCAGGGGGACGGCGGGACTAGAAAGAGAGACCCAGTACTTC. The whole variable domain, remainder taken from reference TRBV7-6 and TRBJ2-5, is GAGVSQSPRYKVTKRGQDVALRCDPISGHVSLYWYRQALGQGPEFLTYFNYEAQQDKSGLPNDRFSAERPEGSISTLTIQRTEQRDSAMYRCASRGTAGLERETQYFGPGTRLLVL.

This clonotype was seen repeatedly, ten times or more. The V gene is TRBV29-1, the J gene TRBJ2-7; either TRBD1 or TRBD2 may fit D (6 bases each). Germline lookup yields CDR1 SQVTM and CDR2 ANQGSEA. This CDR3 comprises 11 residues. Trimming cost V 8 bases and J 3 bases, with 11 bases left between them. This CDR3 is CSTRDNYEQYF. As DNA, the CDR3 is TGCAGCACGCGGGACAACTACGAGCAGTACTTC.

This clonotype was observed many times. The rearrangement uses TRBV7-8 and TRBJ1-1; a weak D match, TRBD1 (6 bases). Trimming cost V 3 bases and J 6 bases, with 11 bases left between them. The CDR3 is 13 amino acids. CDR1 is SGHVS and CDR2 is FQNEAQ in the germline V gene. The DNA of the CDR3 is TGTGCCAGCAGCTTTCAGGGGCAGCCTGAAGCTTTCTTT. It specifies CASSFQGQPEAFF.

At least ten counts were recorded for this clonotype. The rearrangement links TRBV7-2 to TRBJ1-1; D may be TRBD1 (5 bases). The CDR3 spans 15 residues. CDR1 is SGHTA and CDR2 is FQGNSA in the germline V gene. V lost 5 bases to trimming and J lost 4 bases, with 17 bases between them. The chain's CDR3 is CASSAQAPGTTEAFF. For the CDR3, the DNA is TGTGCCAGCAGCGCCCAAGCTCCGGGGACCACTGAAGCTTTCTTT.

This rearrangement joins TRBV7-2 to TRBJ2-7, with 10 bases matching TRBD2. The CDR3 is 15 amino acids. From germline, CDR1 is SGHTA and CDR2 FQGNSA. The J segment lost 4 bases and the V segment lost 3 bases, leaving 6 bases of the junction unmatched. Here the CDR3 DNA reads TGTGCCAGCAGCTTGGATCTAGCGGGAGTGTACGAGCAGTACTTC. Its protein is CASSLDLAGVYEQYF.

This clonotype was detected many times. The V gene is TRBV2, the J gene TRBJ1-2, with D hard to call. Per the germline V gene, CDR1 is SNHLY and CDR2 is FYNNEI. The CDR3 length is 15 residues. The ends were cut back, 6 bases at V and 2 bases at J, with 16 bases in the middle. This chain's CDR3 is CASRTAEGRNYGYTF. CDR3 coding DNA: TGTGCCAGCAGGACTGCCGAGGGCAGGAACTATGGCTACACCTTC.

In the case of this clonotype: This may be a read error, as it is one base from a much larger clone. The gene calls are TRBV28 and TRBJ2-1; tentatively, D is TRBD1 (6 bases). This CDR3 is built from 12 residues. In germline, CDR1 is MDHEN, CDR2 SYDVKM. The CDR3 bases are TGTGCCAGCAGTTCAGGGACAAGTGAGAAGTTCTTC. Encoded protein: CASSSGTSEKFF. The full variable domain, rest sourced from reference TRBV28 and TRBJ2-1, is DVKVTQSSRYLVKRTGEKVFLECVQDMDHENMFWYRQDPGLGLRLIYFSYDVKMKEKGDIPEGYSVSREKKERFSLILESASTNQTSMYLCASSSGTSEKFFGPGTRLTVL.

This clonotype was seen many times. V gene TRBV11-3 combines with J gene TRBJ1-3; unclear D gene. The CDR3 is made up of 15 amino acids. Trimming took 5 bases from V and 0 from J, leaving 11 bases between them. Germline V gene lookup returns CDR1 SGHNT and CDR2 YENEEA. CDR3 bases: TGTGCCAGCAGCCTCCACAGTCGCTCTGGAAACACCATATATTTT. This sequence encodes CASSLHSRSGNTIYF.

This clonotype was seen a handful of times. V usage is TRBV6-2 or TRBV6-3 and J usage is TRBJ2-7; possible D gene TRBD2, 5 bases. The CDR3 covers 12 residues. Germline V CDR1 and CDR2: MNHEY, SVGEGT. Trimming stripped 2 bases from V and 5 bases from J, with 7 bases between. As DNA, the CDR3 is TGTGCCAGCAGTTACGCGGGCCACGAGCAGTACTTC. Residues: CASSYAGHEQYF.

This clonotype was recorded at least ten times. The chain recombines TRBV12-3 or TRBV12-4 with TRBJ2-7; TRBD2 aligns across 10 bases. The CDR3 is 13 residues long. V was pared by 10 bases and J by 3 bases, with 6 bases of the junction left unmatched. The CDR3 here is CATSGRVGYEQYF. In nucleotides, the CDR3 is TGTGCCACCAGCGGGAGGGTGGGCTACGAGCAGTACTTC.

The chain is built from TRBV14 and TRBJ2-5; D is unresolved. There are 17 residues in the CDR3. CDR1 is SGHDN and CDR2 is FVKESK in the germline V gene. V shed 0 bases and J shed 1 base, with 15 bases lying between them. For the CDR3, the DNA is TGTGCCAGCAGCCAAGATCAAAGTCGGCACAGCCAAGAGACCCAGTACTTC. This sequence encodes CASSQDQSRHSQETQYF.

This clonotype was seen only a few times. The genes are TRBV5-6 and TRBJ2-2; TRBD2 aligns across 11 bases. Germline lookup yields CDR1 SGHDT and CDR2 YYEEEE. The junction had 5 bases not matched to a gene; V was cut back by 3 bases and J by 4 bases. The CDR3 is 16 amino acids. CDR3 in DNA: TGTGCCAGCAGCTCACTAGCGGGAGCAGGCACCGGGGAGCTGTTTTTT. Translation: CASSSLAGAGTGELFF.

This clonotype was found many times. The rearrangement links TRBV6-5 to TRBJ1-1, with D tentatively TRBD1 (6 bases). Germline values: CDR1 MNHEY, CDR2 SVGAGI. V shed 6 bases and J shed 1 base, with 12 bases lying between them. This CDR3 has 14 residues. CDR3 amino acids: CASRPLTGNTEAFF. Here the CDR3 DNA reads TGTGCCAGCAGGCCTTTGACAGGGAACACTGAAGCTTTCTTT.